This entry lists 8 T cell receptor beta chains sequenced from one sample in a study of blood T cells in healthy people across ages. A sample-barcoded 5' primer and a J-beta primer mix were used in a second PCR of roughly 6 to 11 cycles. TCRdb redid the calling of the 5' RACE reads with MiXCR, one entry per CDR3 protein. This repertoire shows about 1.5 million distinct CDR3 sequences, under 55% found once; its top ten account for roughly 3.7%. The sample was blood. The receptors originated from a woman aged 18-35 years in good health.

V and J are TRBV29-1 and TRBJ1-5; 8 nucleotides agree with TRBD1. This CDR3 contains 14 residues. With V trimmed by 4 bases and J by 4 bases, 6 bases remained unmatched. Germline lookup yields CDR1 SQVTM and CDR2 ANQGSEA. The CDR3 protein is CSVGNRGWNQPQHF. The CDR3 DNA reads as TGCAGCGTTGGTAACAGGGGGTGGAATCAGCCCCAGCATTTT.

The CDR3 bases are TGTGCCAGCAGCCGGCATCGACAGGGATGGTTAAACACTGAAGCTTTCTTT. Protein: CASSRHRQGWLNTEAFF. This rearrangement joins TRBV14 to TRBJ1-1, with 7 nucleotides matching TRBD1. Losses at the gene ends were 4 bases for V and 2 bases for J; bases not matched to a gene: 13. The germline V gene encodes CDR1 SGHDN and CDR2 FVKESK. CDR3 length: 17 amino acids.

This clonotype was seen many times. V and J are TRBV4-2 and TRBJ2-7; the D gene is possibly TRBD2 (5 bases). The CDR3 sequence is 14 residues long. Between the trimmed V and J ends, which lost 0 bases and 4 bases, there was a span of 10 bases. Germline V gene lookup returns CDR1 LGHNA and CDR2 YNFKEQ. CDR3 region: CASSQEDWVYEQYF. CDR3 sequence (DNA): TGTGCCAGCAGCCAAGAGGACTGGGTATACGAGCAGTACTTC.

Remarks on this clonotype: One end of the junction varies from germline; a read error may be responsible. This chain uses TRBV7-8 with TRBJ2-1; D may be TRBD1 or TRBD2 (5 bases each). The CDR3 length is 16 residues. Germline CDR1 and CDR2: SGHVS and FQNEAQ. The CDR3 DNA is TGTGCCAGCAGTCTAATGGGGGAACAGATCTACAATGAGCGGTTCTTC. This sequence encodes CASSLMGEQIYNERFF. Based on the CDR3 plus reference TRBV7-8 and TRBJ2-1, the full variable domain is GAGVSQSPRYKVAKRGQDVALRCDPISGHVSLFWYQQALGQGPEFLTYFQNEAQLDKSGLPSDRFFAERPEGSVSTLKIQRTQQEDSAVYLCASSLMGEQIYNERFFGPGTRLTVL.

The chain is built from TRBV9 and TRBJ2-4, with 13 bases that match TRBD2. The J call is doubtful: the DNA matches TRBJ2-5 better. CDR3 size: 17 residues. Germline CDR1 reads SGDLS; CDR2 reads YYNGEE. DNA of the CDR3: TGTGCCAGCAGCCCAGGAGGACTAGCGGGAGTTAGGGAGACCCAGTACTTC. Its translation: CASSPGGLAGVRETQYF.

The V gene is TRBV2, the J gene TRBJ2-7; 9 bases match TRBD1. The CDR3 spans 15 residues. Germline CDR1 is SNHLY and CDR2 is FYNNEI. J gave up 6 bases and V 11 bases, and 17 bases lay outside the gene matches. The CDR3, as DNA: TGTGCCGGACAGACAGGGGGACACGGGACAGTCGAGCAGTACTTC. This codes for CAGQTGGHGTVEQYF.

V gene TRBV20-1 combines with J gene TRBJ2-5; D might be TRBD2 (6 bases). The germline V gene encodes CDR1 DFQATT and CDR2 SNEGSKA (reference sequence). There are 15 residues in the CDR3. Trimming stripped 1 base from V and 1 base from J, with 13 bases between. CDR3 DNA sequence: TGCAGTGCTAGAGCTGGGAGGATGCCCCAAGAGACCCAGTACTTC. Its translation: CSARAGRMPQETQYF.

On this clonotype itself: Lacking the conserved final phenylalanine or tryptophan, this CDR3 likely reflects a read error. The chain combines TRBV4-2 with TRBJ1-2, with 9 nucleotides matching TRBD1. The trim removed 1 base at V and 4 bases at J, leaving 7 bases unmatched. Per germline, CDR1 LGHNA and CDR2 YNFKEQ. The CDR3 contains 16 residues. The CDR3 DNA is TGTGCCAGCAGCCAAGGCTCGGGACAGGGTAGCTATGGCTACACCATC. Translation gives CASSQGSGQGSYGYTI.